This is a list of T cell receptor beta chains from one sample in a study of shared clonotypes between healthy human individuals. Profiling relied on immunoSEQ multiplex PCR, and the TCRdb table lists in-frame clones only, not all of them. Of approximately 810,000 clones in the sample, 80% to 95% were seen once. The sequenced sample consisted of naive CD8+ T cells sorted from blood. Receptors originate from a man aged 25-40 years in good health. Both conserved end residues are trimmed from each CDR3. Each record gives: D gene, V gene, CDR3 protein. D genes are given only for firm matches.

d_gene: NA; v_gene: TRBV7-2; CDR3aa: ASSYFLGTNEKLF
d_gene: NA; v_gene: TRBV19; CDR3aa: ASSPRGASYEQY
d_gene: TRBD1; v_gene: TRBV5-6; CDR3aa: ASMYGTGLLYEQF
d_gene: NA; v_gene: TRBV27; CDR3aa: ASSLSWGGSQETQY
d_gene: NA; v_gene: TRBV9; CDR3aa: ASSKWELPYPQETQY
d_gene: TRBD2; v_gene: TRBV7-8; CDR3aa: ASRIGASGRDPLREQY
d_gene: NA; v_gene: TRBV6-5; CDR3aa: ASSYPGYEQY
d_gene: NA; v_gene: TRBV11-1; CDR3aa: ASSLVGGGWQF
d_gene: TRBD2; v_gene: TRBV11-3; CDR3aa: ASSQTSGAYEQY
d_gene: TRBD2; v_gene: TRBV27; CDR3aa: ASSPVLASSYNEQF
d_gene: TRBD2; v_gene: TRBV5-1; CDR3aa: ASSLAVAGAYEQY
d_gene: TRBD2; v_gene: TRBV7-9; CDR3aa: ASSLFGGGQGETQY
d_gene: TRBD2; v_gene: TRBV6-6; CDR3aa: ASSYSREGGTDTQY
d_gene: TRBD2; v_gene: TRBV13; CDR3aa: ASSGWASGSIDNEQF
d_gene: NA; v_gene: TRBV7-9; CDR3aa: ASSFWSSYEQY
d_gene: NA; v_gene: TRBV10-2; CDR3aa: ASSESWGSDQPQH
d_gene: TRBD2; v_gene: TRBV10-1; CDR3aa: ASSEIGLGINNEQF
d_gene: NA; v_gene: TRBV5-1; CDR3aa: ASRLGPNQRISDTQY
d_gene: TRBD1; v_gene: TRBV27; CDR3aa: ASSFGTDIGEQY
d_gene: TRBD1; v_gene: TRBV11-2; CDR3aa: ASSLDLGGTGNYEQY
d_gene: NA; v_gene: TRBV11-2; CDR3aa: ASSLSARWRTQEETQY
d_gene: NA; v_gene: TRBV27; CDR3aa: ATRTLLSREQY
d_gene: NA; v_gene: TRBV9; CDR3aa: ASSVDPGYEQY
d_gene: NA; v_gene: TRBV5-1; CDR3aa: ASSLYGETQY
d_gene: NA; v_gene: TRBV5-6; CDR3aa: ASSSGREQF